These 9 T cell receptor beta chains originate from one sample sequenced in a study of B cell selection in AIRE deficiency. The regulatory T cell sort gate was CD4+CD25hiCD127low/negative. The protocol was immunoSEQ multiplex PCR, while the TCRdb copy is restricted to in-frame clones and leaves out a portion. Counted here are tens of thousands of clones, about 95% occurring once; the ten biggest clones make up roughly 2%. Specimen: Tregs sorted from PBMCs. The receptors come from a human donor with AIRE deficiency.

The genes are TRBV5-6 and TRBJ2-4; D not resolved. From germline, CDR1 is SGHDT and CDR2 YYEEEE. CDR3 length equals 15 residues. Deletions cut 5 bases from V and 1 base from J, with 13 bases between. The CDR3 nucleotides read TGTGCCAGCAGTGGACGACTCGGGGCCAAAAACATTCAGTACTTC. Protein: CASSGRLGAKNIQYF.

The J gene is TRBJ2-5, the V gene TRBV6-5; D unclear. CDR3 size: 16 residues. Germline assignment: CDR1 MNHEY and CDR2 SVGAGI. Trimming stripped 3 bases from V and 0 bases from J, with 14 bases between. The CDR3 here is CASSYRARLYQETQYF. DNA of the CDR3: TGTGCCAGCAGTTATAGAGCACGACTGTACCAAGAGACCCAGTACTTC.

J is TRBJ1-3 and V is TRBV5-1, with D uncertain. V was cut by 2 bases and J by 0 bases, with 24 bases left in between. Germline V gene sequence: CDR1 SGHRS, CDR2 YFSETQ. The CDR3 covers 20 residues. CDR3 DNA: TGCGCCAGCAGCTTCTTGACTCCCTCGACCTCTAAAGGCTCTGGAAACACCATATATTTT. Encoded protein: CASSFLTPSTSKGSGNTIYF.

This chain joins TRBV5-4 and TRBJ2-3; 8 nucleotides line up with TRBD2. The CDR3 spans 15 residues. The V gene's germline CDR1 is SGHNT and CDR2 YYREEE (reference sequence). V was clipped by 1 base and J by 2 bases; unmatched bases: 3. The CDR3 nucleotides read TGTGCCAGCAGCTTGCGACTAGCGAACACAGATACGCAGTATTTT. Residues: CASSLRLANTDTQYF. The full variable domain, with the rest looked up from reference TRBV5-4 and TRBJ2-3, is ETGVTQSPTHLIKTRGQQVTLRCSSQSGHNTVSWYQQALGQGPQFIFQYYREEENGRGNFPPRFSGLQFPNYSSELNVNALELDDSALYLCASSLRLANTDTQYFGPGTRLTVL.

The rearrangement joins TRBV15 to TRBJ2-5; TRBD1 or TRBD2 may be the D gene (5 bases each). The CDR3 runs 13 residues. Germline V gives CDR1 LNHNV, CDR2 YYDKDF (reference sequence). V lost 1 base, J lost 4 bases, and 7 bases lay in between. CDR3 nucleotide sequence: TGTGCCACCAGCAGAGGGGACGCAGAGACCCAGTACTTC. Translation gives CATSRGDAETQYF.

V gene TRBV2 combines with J gene TRBJ1-2; maybe TRBD1 (6 bases). Germline CDR1 is SNHLY and CDR2 is FYNNEI. V was pared by 10 bases and J by 0 bases, with 15 bases between. CDR3 size: 14 residues. The CDR3 here is CAISRDNPNYGYTF. CDR3 nucleotide sequence: TGTGCCATCTCCCGGGACAACCCTAACTATGGCTACACCTTC.

The genes are TRBV28 and TRBJ1-1; D is undetermined. CDR3 length: 14 residues. Trimming pared 2 bases from V and 5 bases from J, leaving 12 bases between. The germline gives CDR1 MDHEN, CDR2 SYDVKM. CDR3 protein: CASSLRYRGTEAFF. As DNA, the CDR3 is TGTGCCAGCAGTTTAAGGTATCGGGGTACTGAAGCTTTCTTT. Filled out from reference TRBV28 and TRBJ1-1, the complete variable domain reads DVKVTQSSRYLVKRTGEKVFLECVQDMDHENMFWYRQDPGLGLRLIYFSYDVKMKEKGDIPEGYSVSREKKERFSLILESASTNQTSMYLCASSLRYRGTEAFFGQGTRLTVV.

J is TRBJ2-1 and V is TRBV21-1; the table's D call, TRBD2, has no DNA check behind it. TRBV21-1 is classified as a pseudogene. The CDR3 extends over 13 amino acids. The CDR3 coding sequence is TGTGCCAGCAGCGGACGGACTAGCAATGAGCAGTTCTTC. Translating gives CASSGRTSNEQFF.

The chain couples TRBV28 to TRBJ2-7, with D perhaps TRBD1 or TRBD2 (5 bases each). Germline V gives CDR1 MDHEN, CDR2 SYDVKM. The V end lost 5 bases, the J end lost 1 base, and 21 bases lay between the germline ends. The length of the CDR3 is 17 residues. The CDR3 protein is CASSAPRPGPLSYEQYF. The CDR3, as DNA: TGTGCCAGCAGTGCTCCGAGACCGGGACCACTGTCCTACGAGCAGTACTTC.